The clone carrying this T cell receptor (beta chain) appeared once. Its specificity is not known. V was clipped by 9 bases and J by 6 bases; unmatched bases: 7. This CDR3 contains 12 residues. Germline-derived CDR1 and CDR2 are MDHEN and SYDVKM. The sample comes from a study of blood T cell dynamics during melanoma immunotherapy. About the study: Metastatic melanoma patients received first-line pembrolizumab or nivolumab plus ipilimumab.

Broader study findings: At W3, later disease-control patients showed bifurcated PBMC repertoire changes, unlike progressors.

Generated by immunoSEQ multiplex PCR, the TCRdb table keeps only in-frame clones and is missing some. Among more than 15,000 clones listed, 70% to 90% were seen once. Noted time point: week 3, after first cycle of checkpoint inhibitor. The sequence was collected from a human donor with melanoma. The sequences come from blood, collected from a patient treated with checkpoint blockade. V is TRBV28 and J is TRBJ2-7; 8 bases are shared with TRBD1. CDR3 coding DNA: TGTGCCAGTACGACAGGGGTCGGCGAGCAGTACTTC. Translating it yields CASTTGVGEQYF. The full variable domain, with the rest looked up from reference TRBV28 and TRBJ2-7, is DVKVTQSSRYLVKRTGEKVFLECVQDMDHENMFWYRQDPGLGLRLIYFSYDVKMKEKGDIPEGYSVSREKKERFSLILESASTNQTSMYLCASTTGVGEQYFGPGTRLTVT.